This T cell receptor beta chain was sequenced during a study of T cell repertoires in cytomegalovirus infection. The overall study: Indications came from public TCR beta signatures; they pointed to CMV infection and to a matching HLA type. Study findings and constraints: Of the TCR beta families, the public ones yielded a cumulative frequency that identified carriers of CMV plus the relevant HLA. CMV-specific TCR beta clonotypes restricted by HLA-C dominated the ex vivo response.

TCRdb re-derived calls from the reads in MiXCR, one entry per CDR3 protein. Among about 180,000 distinct CDR3 sequences listed, over 13% were seen once. This clonotype was recorded a few times. Its antigen is unknown. Germline V gives CDR1 ENHRY, CDR2 SYGVKD. The CDR3 runs 13 residues. The V gene lost 4 bases and the J gene lost 2 bases, with 9 bases spanning the gap. Sequenced: PBMCs. The source is a human donor in good health (CMV status not recorded). Some clones in this sample may be carry-over from other donors' samples. The rearrangement links TRBV10-3 to TRBJ2-7; D is possibly TRBD1 or TRBD2 (5 bases each). CDR3 sequence (DNA): TGTGCCATCAGTGCGGGGACCGCCTACGAGCAGTACTTC. Residues: CAISAGTAYEQYF.